The clone carrying this TCR beta chain was detected once. Germline V gene lookup returns CDR1 SEHNR and CDR2 FQNEAQ (reference sequence). The CDR3 sequence is 16 residues long. The V end was cut by 5 bases, the J end by 0 bases, with 16 bases between. The data belong to a study of blood T cell repertoires in COVID-19. TCRdb's table, derived via immunoSEQ multiplex PCR, lists solely in-frame clones and lacks some. The sample records roughly 200,000 clones, 75% to 85% being singletons. The chain uses TRBV7-9 and TRBJ2-5; TRBD2 might be the D (6 bases). Sequenced: peripheral blood. This TCR was sampled from a woman aged 30 to 39 with COVID-19, enrolled during active disease. The CDR3 here is CASSLTVGGDQETQYF. CDR3 bases: TGTGCCAGCAGCCTGACTGTTGGCGGGGACCAAGAGACCCAGTACTTC.